This T cell receptor beta chain was found in a study of blood T cell repertoires in COVID-19. Method: immunoSEQ multiplex PCR; TCRdb's copy keeps in-frame clones and lacks some. The profile shows roughly 190,000 clones, about four fifths of them singletons. Sequencing was carried out using peripheral blood. The receptor comes from a woman in her thirties or forties with COVID-19, enrolled during active disease.

In DNA form, the CDR3 reads TGTGCCAGTAGCTCGCCCCCTGGGACTGGACCCTACAATGAGCAGTTCTTC. It translates to CASSSPPGTGPYNEQFF. The gene calls are TRBV19 and TRBJ2-1; a weak D match, TRBD2 (6 bases). V was pared by 6 bases and J by 2 bases, with 20 bases between. CDR1 LNHDA and CDR2 SQIVND come from the germline V gene (reference sequence). This CDR3 region has 17 residues.